Listed below are T cell receptor beta chains from one sample, sequenced in a study of patients and donors after allogeneic stem cell transplantation. TCRdb recomputed calls from the RT-PCR reads with MiXCR, one row per CDR3 protein. The sample shows about 210,000 distinct CDR3 sequences, around two fifths of them seen only once. The sequenced sample consisted of blood, either unsorted or a sorted T cell fraction (not recorded which). The receptor source for this set is a human donor who was either an allogeneic HSCT recipient or a stem cell or donor lymphocyte infusion donor (not recorded which). It is not recorded whose cells these are; they may come from a transplant donor. Both conserved end residues are part of each CDR3. Each record gives: CDR3 protein, CDR3 DNA, clone size, J gene, D gene, V gene. D genes are given only for firm matches. Only some rows state a clone size, as once, few, many or a class for expanded clones.

CATSDLRSTEAFF TGTGCCACCAGTGATTTAAGGAGTACTGAAGCTTTCTTT NA TRBJ1-1 NA TRBV24-1
CATSPQGQGHNQPQHF TGTGCCACCAGTCCCCAGGGGCAGGGGCACAATCAGCCCCAGCATTTT NA TRBJ1-5 NA TRBV24-1
CASSLERSYGYTF TGTGCCAGCAGCTTGGAACGGTCCTATGGCTACACCTTC few TRBJ1-2 NA TRBV5-6
CASSFGQGEFYEQYF TGTGCCAGCAGTTTCGGACAGGGGGAGTTCTACGAGCAGTACTTC few TRBJ2-7 TRBD1 TRBV27
CASSLEGRGSYNEQFF TGCGCCAGCAGCTTGGAGGGCAGGGGCTCCTACAATGAGCAGTTCTTC NA TRBJ2-1 NA TRBV5-1
CASSYSPHRGDNSPLHF TGTGCCAGCAGTTACTCGCCGCACAGGGGGGATAATTCACCCCTCCACTTT NA TRBJ1-6 TRBD1 TRBV6-5
CSARGVAYEQYF TGCAGTGCTAGAGGGGTTGCCTACGAGCAGTACTTC NA TRBJ2-7 NA TRBV20-1
CASSWGGGHQDTQYF TGCGCCAGCAGCTGGGGCGGGGGGCACCAAGATACGCAGTATTTT few TRBJ2-3 TRBD2 TRBV5-1
CASSWDSATEALF TGTGCCAGCAGCTGGGACAGTGCCACTGAAGCTTTATTT NA TRBJ1-1 TRBD1 TRBV5-5
CASSQYRDYSNQPQHF TGCGCCAGCAGCCAATACAGGGATTATAGCAATCAGCCCCAGCATTTT few TRBJ1-5 NA TRBV4-3
CASSTRDSHQANTDTQYF TGTGCCAGCAGCACCCGGGACTCCCACCAGGCAAACACAGATACGCAGTATTTT NA TRBJ2-3 NA TRBV9
CSARDVTGKYEQYF TGCAGTGCTAGAGATGTAACAGGGAAATACGAGCAGTACTTC NA TRBJ2-7 NA TRBV20-1
CASSSLRGSLVSTDTQYF TGTGCCAGCAGCTCCCTACGGGGTAGCCTGGTGAGCACAGATACGCAGTATTTT few TRBJ2-3 NA TRBV12-3/TRBV12-4
CASRRPGEDIQYF TGTGCCAGCAGGCGACCTGGTGAGGACATTCAGTACTTC NA TRBJ2-4 NA TRBV12-3/TRBV12-4
CSAEVNYGYTF TGCAGCGCTGAAGTTAACTATGGCTACACCTTC NA TRBJ1-2 NA TRBV29-1
CASSHLTGGIDYGYTF TGTGCCAGCAGCCACTTAACAGGGGGAATAGACTATGGCTACACCTTC few TRBJ1-2 TRBD1 TRBV14
CASSPTGPIEKLFF TGCGCCAGCAGTCCGACGGGACCGATTGAAAAACTGTTTTTT many TRBJ1-4 NA TRBV5-1
CASSLPRDSNTEAFF TGTGCCAGCAGCTTACCCCGGGACAGCAACACTGAAGCTTTCTTT NA TRBJ1-1 TRBD1 TRBV5-4
CSARKVNTEAFF TGCAGTGCTAGGAAGGTGAACACTGAAGCTTTCTTT few TRBJ1-1 NA TRBV20-1
CASSPRTSQETQYF TGTGCCAGCAGCCCGAGGACATCGCAAGAGACCCAGTACTTC few TRBJ2-5 NA TRBV7-2
CASSDSLTNYGYTF TGTGCCAGCAGTGACTCTCTTACGAACTATGGCTACACCTTC NA TRBJ1-2 NA TRBV6-1
CASAPGREYEQYF TGTGCCAGTGCGCCGGGACGGGAGTACGAGCAGTACTTC NA TRBJ2-7 NA TRBV28
CASSFAGRRQPQHF TGTGCCAGCAGCTTCGCAGGGCGGAGACAGCCCCAGCATTTT few TRBJ1-5 NA TRBV7-2
CSASIFLSNEKLFF TGCAGTGCTAGTATTTTTTTGTCGAATGAAAAACTGTTTTTT NA TRBJ1-4 NA TRBV20-1
CASSLDGGADTQYF TGTGCCAGCAGTCTAGACGGCGGGGCAGATACGCAGTATTTT few TRBJ2-3 NA TRBV28
CASSVGTAQETQYF TGTGCCAGCAGCGTGGGGACAGCCCAAGAGACCCAGTACTTC NA TRBJ2-5 TRBD1 TRBV9
CASQPRVSSGNTIYF TGTGCCAGCCAGCCCCGGGTGAGCTCTGGAAACACCATATATTTT few TRBJ1-3 NA TRBV28
CASSSGKGRGKETQYF TGCGCCAGCAGCTCCGGGAAGGGCAGGGGAAAAGAGACCCAGTACTTC NA TRBJ2-5 NA TRBV5-1
CASSQVGDASYEQYF TGCGCCAGCAGCCAAGTAGGGGACGCCTCCTACGAGCAGTACTTC NA TRBJ2-7 NA TRBV4-1
CASSIRDRAGEAFF TGTGCCAGCAGTATCCGGGACAGGGCTGGTGAAGCTTTCTTT few TRBJ1-1 TRBD1 TRBV12-3/TRBV12-4
CATSPEGGGEKLFF TGTGCCACCAGCCCTGAAGGAGGAGGGGAAAAACTGTTTTTT medium-sized TRBJ1-4 NA TRBV15
CASSLQGNYGYTF TGTGCCAGCAGCCTACAGGGGAACTATGGCTACACCTTC many TRBJ1-2 TRBD1 TRBV12-3/TRBV12-4
CASSPKYQPQHF TGTGCCAGCAGTCCAAAATACCAGCCCCAGCATTTT few TRBJ1-5 NA TRBV12-3/TRBV12-4
CASSGRVMNTEAFF TGTGCCAGCTCAGGCAGGGTCATGAACACTGAAGCTTTCTTT few TRBJ1-1 NA TRBV18
CASSLAGTAEIQNSPLHF TGTGCCAGCAGTTTAGCGGGGACAGCAGAGATCCAAAATTCACCCCTCCACTTT once TRBJ1-6 TRBD1 TRBV12-3/TRBV12-4
CASSSRGSYNSPLHF TGTGCCAGCAGTTCTAGGGGCTCCTATAATTCACCCCTCCACTTT few TRBJ1-6 NA TRBV12-3/TRBV12-4
CASSRGYGQGGSYNSPLHF TGCGCCAGCAGCAGAGGGTATGGACAGGGCGGCTCCTATAATTCACCCCTCCACTTT once TRBJ1-6 TRBD1 TRBV4-1
CASRRDRLNTEAFF TGTGCCAGCAGGAGGGACAGGCTGAACACTGAAGCTTTCTTT NA TRBJ1-1 TRBD1 TRBV7-9
CASSPSIWGSSYNSPLHF TGTGCCAGCAGCCCGTCCATTTGGGGTAGCTCCTATAATTCACCCCTCCACTTT NA TRBJ1-6 NA TRBV5-5
CASSQEWANTQYF TGCGCCAGCAGCCAAGAGTGGGCAAATACGCAGTATTTT NA TRBJ2-3 NA TRBV4-3
CASYRRGNTIYF TGTGCCAGTTATAGGAGAGGAAACACCATATATTTT NA TRBJ1-3 NA TRBV12-3/TRBV12-4
CSAPINYNSPLHF TGCAGTGCCCCGATTAACTATAATTCACCCCTCCACTTT few TRBJ1-6 NA TRBV20-1
CAIMGAAGQPQHF TGTGCCATCATGGGGGCAGCAGGACAGCCCCAGCATTTT few TRBJ1-5 NA TRBV10-3
CASSFDRGMNTEAFF TGTGCCAGCAGCTTTGACAGGGGAATGAACACTGAAGCTTTCTTT few TRBJ1-1 TRBD1 TRBV11-1
CASSPTDRDTF TGTGCCAGCAGCCCCACGGACAGGGACACCTTC few TRBJ1-2 TRBD1 TRBV2
CSASSHRRSNQPQHF TGCAGTGCTAGTTCTCACAGGAGGAGCAATCAGCCCCAGCATTTT NA TRBJ1-5 NA TRBV20-1
CASSLTAMNTEAFF TGCGCCAGCAGCTTGACGGCCATGAACACTGAAGCTTTCTTT few TRBJ1-1 NA TRBV5-1
CASSQDRGWAEAFF TGCGCCAGCAGCCAGGACAGGGGATGGGCTGAAGCTTTCTTT few TRBJ1-1 TRBD1 TRBV4-3
CASSSGTGGLKTQYF TGCGCCAGCAGCAGCGGGACAGGGGGCTTGAAGACCCAGTACTTC NA TRBJ2-5 TRBD1 TRBV10-2
CSARTTESNTEAFF TGCAGTGCTAGAACCACGGAATCGAATACTGAAGCTTTCTTT NA TRBJ1-1 NA TRBV20-1
CSAKEGVKPQHF TGCAGTGCTAAGGAGGGAGTAAAGCCCCAGCATTTT NA TRBJ1-5 NA TRBV20-1
CAISLRGREAFF TGTGCCATCAGCTTAAGGGGGCGAGAAGCTTTCTTT few TRBJ1-1 TRBD1 TRBV10-3
CASSLWTPQETQYF TGTGCCAGCAGCTTATGGACCCCCCAAGAGACCCAGTACTTC few TRBJ2-5 NA TRBV13
CASSLRVSGTEAFF TGTGCCAGCAGTTTGAGGGTCAGCGGGACTGAAGCTTTCTTT many TRBJ1-1 NA TRBV12-3/TRBV12-4
CAWTTGNEQFF TGTGCCTGGACCACGGGCAATGAGCAGTTCTTC NA TRBJ2-1 NA TRBV30
CSASDAGDPSYEQYF TGCAGTGCTAGTGATGCTGGTGACCCTTCCTACGAGCAGTACTTC NA TRBJ2-7 NA TRBV20-1
CASSHSYMNTEAFF TGTGCCAGCAGTCACAGCTACATGAACACTGAAGCTTTCTTT NA TRBJ1-1 NA TRBV3-1
CASSAGLAGGGETQYF TGTGCCAGCAGTGCCGGACTAGCGGGGGGAGGAGAGACCCAGTACTTC NA TRBJ2-5 TRBD2 TRBV28
CASSQGQGAISPLHF TGCGCCAGCAGCCAGGGACAGGGGGCAATTTCACCCCTCCACTTT NA TRBJ1-6 TRBD1 TRBV4-1
CATSRDRNYGYTF TGTGCCACCAGCAGGGACAGAAACTATGGCTACACCTTC few TRBJ1-2 NA TRBV15